These 7 T cell receptor beta chains were all obtained from the same sample, sequenced in a study of beta chain features in type 1 diabetes (dated by TCRdb to the late 2010s). Their antigen targets remain unknown. Libraries were prepared through the immunoSEQ multiplex PCR assay. The entire isolated RNA was reverse transcribed using the High Capacity cDNA Reverse Transcription Kit, and thus expressed TCRB transcripts were sequenced. The clones in this table, taken by TCRdb from immuneACCESS, are in-frame only. Not every clone is retained; where verified, under half of the shortfall comes from an unresolved V gene, and the cause of the rest is unknown. The sample data list roughly 340,000 clones, and roughly 13% of these were observed just once. Clones ranked in the top ten supply around 0.0099% of the sample. What the authors observed across the whole study: In all four CD4+ subsets, TCRB CDR3 length was moderately but significantly shorter in type 1 diabetes patients.

The sequencing input was naive CD4+ T cells from blood. The cell subset or site label, as the study defines it: true naive CD4+ T cells. The receptor set was obtained from a woman aged 18-29 years with type 1 diabetes.

This clone has more than one count but fewer than ten. CDR3 region: CASSQAPGSSDYEQYF. Here the CDR3 DNA reads TGCGCCAGCAGCCAAGCCCCCGGGTCCTCCGACTACGAGCAGTACTTC. J is TRBJ2-7 and V is TRBV4-1, with D hard to call. Trimming cost V 1 base and J 3 bases, with 16 bases left between them. Germline CDR1 MGHRA, CDR2 YSYEKL. The CDR3 contains 16 residues.

The chain recombines TRBV7-2 with TRBJ2-5; 12 bases are a match to TRBD2. From germline, CDR1 is SGHTA and CDR2 FQGNSA. The V gene end was trimmed by 1 base and the J gene end by 3 bases; junction bases not matched to a gene: 9. The CDR3 runs 18 residues. CDR3 DNA: TGTGCCAGCAGCTTAGTTTCGTGGACTAGCGGGGTGGAAGAGACCCAGTACTTC. Protein product: CASSLVSWTSGVEETQYF.

The chain uses TRBV4-3 and TRBJ2-5, with 8 bases that match TRBD2. The CDR3 has 15 residues. Germline V gene lookup returns CDR1 LGHNA and CDR2 YSLEER. The trim removed 4 bases at V and 4 bases at J, leaving 8 bases unmatched. CDR3: CASSLRGGDGETQYF. CDR3 coding DNA: TGCGCCAGCAGCCTCCGGGGGGGGGACGGAGAGACCCAGTACTTC.

The V and J genes are TRBV7-7 and TRBJ2-5; 8 positions match TRBD2. V shed 5 bases, J shed 2 bases, and the junction held 13 bases outside the gene matches. From germline, CDR1 is SSHAT and CDR2 FNYEAQ (reference sequence). This CDR3 is 17 amino acids long. The CDR3 DNA sequence: TGTGCCAGCAGCCAAATAGGAGGTAGCGGGATACAAGAGACCCAGTACTTC. It translates to CASSQIGGSGIQETQYF.

This chain uses TRBV5-1 with TRBJ2-3; no definite D call. Germline V gene lookup returns CDR1 SGHRS and CDR2 YFSETQ. V was pared by 0 bases and J by 0 bases, with 8 bases between. The CDR3 length is 15 residues. The CDR3, as DNA: TGCGCCAGCAGCTTGGTGGCGGCTAGCACAGATACGCAGTATTTT. Translating it yields CASSLVAASTDTQYF.

This clone was seen a few times. The chain recombines TRBV4-3 with TRBJ1-1, with 9 nucleotides matching TRBD1. Germline values: CDR1 LGHNA, CDR2 YSLEER. The ends lost 4 bases at V and 6 bases at J; junction bases unmatched: 3. There are 13 residues in the CDR3. Here the CDR3 reads CASSRDRGSEAFF. In nucleotides, the CDR3 is TGCGCCAGCAGCCGAGACAGGGGGTCTGAAGCTTTCTTT.

The rearrangement uses TRBV6-6 and TRBJ2-6; possibly TRBD2 for D (5 bases). CDR1 and CDR2 from the germline V gene are MNHNY and SVGAGI (reference sequence). Deletions cut 4 bases from V and 1 base from J, with 11 bases between. The CDR3 covers 16 residues. The CDR3 here is CASSWRGLSGANVLTF. In DNA, the CDR3 is TGTGCCAGCAGTTGGAGAGGGTTATCTGGGGCCAACGTCCTGACTTTC.